The 20 T cell receptor beta chains below were found in one sample sequenced in a study of cytomegalovirus exposure and HLA in healthy donors. Sequencing was performed with immunoSEQ multiplex PCR; in TCRdb, only in-frame clones are kept and a portion is missing. The sample consists of over 200,000 clones, roughly 88% of them appearing once. Sequenced sample: PBMCs. Receptors were obtained from a woman under 30 in good health and CMV-seronegative.

The chain couples TRBV5-4 to TRBJ2-5, with TRBD2 matching 9 bases. Trimming removed 4 bases from V and 3 bases from J; junction bases left unmatched: 7. CDR1 SGHNT and CDR2 YYREEE come from the germline V gene (reference sequence). The CDR3 spans 15 residues. The CDR3 bases are TGTGCCAGCAGCCGACTAGCGGCGCCTAAAGAGACCCAGTACTTC. As protein: CASSRLAAPKETQYF. Full variable domain (missing parts from reference TRBV5-4 and TRBJ2-5): ETGVTQSPTHLIKTRGQQVTLRCSSQSGHNTVSWYQQALGQGPQFIFQYYREEENGRGNFPPRFSGLQFPNYSSELNVNALELDDSALYLCASSRLAAPKETQYFGPGTRLLVL.

V is TRBV28 and J is TRBJ1-5, with a possible D match to TRBD1 (5 bases). V lost 4 bases to trimming and J lost 5 bases, with 6 bases between them. Looked up from germline, CDR1 is MDHEN and CDR2 is SYDVKM. This CDR3 contains 12 residues. The CDR3 reads CASSWGDQPQHF. As DNA, the CDR3 is TGTGCCAGCAGTTGGGGGGATCAGCCCCAGCATTTT. The complete variable domain, with remaining parts taken from reference TRBV28 and TRBJ1-5, reads DVKVTQSSRYLVKRTGEKVFLECVQDMDHENMFWYRQDPGLGLRLIYFSYDVKMKEKGDIPEGYSVSREKKERFSLILESASTNQTSMYLCASSWGDQPQHFGDGTRLSIL.

The chain carries TRBV5-6 and TRBJ2-5; D is undetermined. The CDR3 contains 12 residues. Trimming removed 2 bases at V and 5 bases at J, with 7 bases between. Germline-derived CDR1 and CDR2 are SGHDT and YYEEEE. CDR3 nucleotide sequence: TGTGCCAGCAGCTTTCTAGGCGAGACCCAGTACTTC. It is translated as CASSFLGETQYF. The complete variable domain, with remaining parts taken from reference TRBV5-6 and TRBJ2-5, reads DAGVTQSPTHLIKTRGQQVTLRCSPKSGHDTVSWYQQALGQGPQFIFQYYEEEERQRGNFPDRFSGHQFPNYSSELNVNALLLGDSALYLCASSFLGETQYFGPGTRLLVL.

The chain combines TRBV6-1 with TRBJ2-7, with 9 positions matching TRBD1. The trim removed 8 bases at V and 3 bases at J, leaving 11 bases unmatched. Per the germline V gene, CDR1 is MNHNS and CDR2 is SASEGT. The CDR3 has 15 amino acids. Here the CDR3 DNA reads TGTGCCAGCGGCATCGCGACAGGGGGGATCTACGAGCAGTACTTC. Translating gives CASGIATGGIYEQYF.

J is TRBJ1-5 and V is TRBV2; 8 bases fit TRBD1. V shed 6 bases and J 0 bases; nucleotides not matched to a gene: 10. The CDR3 runs to 17 residues. Germline CDR1 reads SNHLY; CDR2 reads FYNNEI. The CDR3 here is CASRPHQGAGSNQPQHF. In DNA form, the CDR3 reads TGTGCCAGCAGACCCCATCAGGGGGCGGGTAGCAATCAGCCCCAGCATTTT.

CDR3 amino acids: CASSRTGAKGYTF. The CDR3 bases are TGTGCCAGCAGCCGGACAGGGGCGAAAGGCTACACCTTC. The genes are TRBV9 and TRBJ1-2; TRBD1 agrees at 9 bases. CDR3 length: 13 residues. Trimming at V came to 4 bases and at J to 8 bases, leaving 6 bases not matched to a gene. Germline CDR1 reads SGDLS; CDR2 reads YYNGEE.

The V call is TRBV2, the J call TRBJ1-5, with D unclear. The V gene lost 0 bases and the J gene lost 1 base, with 4 bases spanning the gap. The CDR3 has 14 amino acids. Germline V gene data show CDR1 as SNHLY and CDR2 as FYNNEI. The CDR3 DNA is TGTGCCAGCAGTGAAGCAGAGAGCAATCAGCCCCAGCATTTT. Translated, it gives CASSEAESNQPQHF.

The chain recombines TRBV28 with TRBJ2-4; perhaps TRBD2 as D (5 bases). V dropped 8 bases and J dropped 0 bases, with 14 bases sitting between them. Germline CDR1 and CDR2: MDHEN and SYDVKM. CDR3 length equals 15 residues. The CDR3 nucleotides are TGTGCCAGCGCACAAAGCGGTCTAGCCAAAAACATTCAGTACTTC. It is translated as CASAQSGLAKNIQYF. The entire variable domain, with the rest obtained from reference TRBV28 and TRBJ2-4, is as follows: DVKVTQSSRYLVKRTGEKVFLECVQDMDHENMFWYRQDPGLGLRLIYFSYDVKMKEKGDIPEGYSVSREKKERFSLILESASTNQTSMYLCASAQSGLAKNIQYFGAGTRLSVL.

V is TRBV7-2 and J is TRBJ2-1; D is ambiguous. The CDR3 has 13 amino acids. The V end lost 3 bases, the J end lost 6 bases, and 9 bases lay between the germline ends. The germline CDR1 and CDR2 sequences are SGHTA and FQGNSA. The CDR3 loop is CASSLLRINEQFF. CDR3 coding DNA: TGTGCCAGCAGCTTGTTGCGAATCAATGAGCAGTTCTTC.

J is TRBJ2-7 and V is TRBV10-3, with 16 bases fitting TRBD2. CDR3 length equals 19 residues. J gave up 4 bases and V 3 bases, and 12 bases lay outside the gene matches. The germline gives CDR1 ENHRY, CDR2 SYGVKD. The CDR3 nucleotides read TGTGCCATCAGTGACCAGCCCCCGGGACTAGCGGGAGGGAGTTACGAGCAGTACTTC. It yields the protein CAISDQPPGLAGGSYEQYF.

On this clone: The junction and the germline gene differ at one end; a read error may be behind it. V and J are TRBV7-7 and TRBJ2-2; a possible D gene is TRBD2 (6 bases). From germline, CDR1 is SSHAT and CDR2 FNYEAQ (reference sequence). The CDR3 loop spans 16 amino acids. CDR3 DNA: TGTGCTAGCAGCTCCCCCGGCGGGACCTCCACCGGGGAGCTGTTTTTT. Protein sequence: CASSSPGGTSTGELFF.

The chain has TRBV4-2 and TRBJ2-2; D is unclear. Germline V gene lookup returns CDR1 LGHNA and CDR2 YNFKEQ. V was pared by 0 bases and J by 7 bases, with 9 bases between. The CDR3 sequence is 14 residues long. CDR3 coding DNA: TGTGCCAGCAGCCAAGAAGGAGACGTCGGGGAGCTGTTTTTT. As protein: CASSQEGDVGELFF.

This chain links TRBV11-2 with TRBJ2-7; D call uncertain. The CDR3 loop spans 11 amino acids. The V end was cut by 1 base, the J end by 6 bases, with 4 bases between. Per the germline V gene, CDR1 is SGHAT and CDR2 is FQNNGV. The CDR3 DNA is TGTGCCAGCAGCTTAGTAGCCGAGCAGTACTTC. Translating it yields CASSLVAEQYF.

V usage is TRBV5-1 and J usage is TRBJ2-5; 12 positions agree with TRBD2. Unmatched junction bases numbered 3, after V lost 3 bases and J lost 6 bases. Germline V gene lookup returns CDR1 SGHRS and CDR2 YFSETQ. The CDR3 contains 14 residues. CDR3 amino acids: CASSWTSGKKTQYF. The CDR3, as DNA: TGCGCCAGCAGCTGGACTAGCGGGAAAAAGACCCAGTACTTC.

The gene calls are TRBV30 and TRBJ2-1; no clear D. V was pared by 5 bases and J by 7 bases, with 15 bases between. This CDR3 comprises 13 residues. CDR1 GTSNPN and CDR2 SVGIG come from the germline V gene (reference sequence). The CDR3 nucleotides read TGTGCCTGGGACTCCTCCCCGAGGAATGAGCAGTTCTTC. Protein sequence: CAWDSSPRNEQFF.

V usage is TRBV7-6 and J usage is TRBJ2-3; tentative D call: TRBD2 (5 bases). Between the trimmed V and J ends, which lost 5 bases and 6 bases, there was a span of 15 bases. The germline V gene has CDR1 SGHVS and CDR2 FNYEAQ. The CDR3 is 14 amino acids. This CDR3 is CASSASGPRDTQYF. The DNA for the CDR3 is TGTGCCAGCAGCGCCAGCGGACCTCGGGATACGCAGTATTTT.

The chain has TRBV15 and TRBJ2-5, with a weak D call TRBD2 (6 bases). V lost 0 bases, J lost 4 bases, and 12 bases lay in between. Looked up from germline, CDR1 is LNHNV and CDR2 is YYDKDF (reference sequence). The CDR3 has 15 amino acids. Written as DNA, the CDR3 is TGTGCCACCAGCAGAGATCGAAGGGGAGGAGAGACCCAGTACTTC. Translated: CATSRDRRGGETQYF. Supplemented by reference TRBV15 and TRBJ2-5, the full variable domain reads DAMVIQNPRYQVTQFGKPVTLSCSQTLNHNVMYWYQQKSSQAPKLLFHYYDKDFNNEADTPDNFQSRRPNTSFCFLDIRSPGLGDTAMYLCATSRDRRGGETQYFGPGTRLLVL.

V usage is TRBV5-8 and J usage is TRBJ1-1; D may be TRBD1 (5 bases). V gave up 4 bases and J gave up 0 bases, with 16 bases separating them. Germline lookup yields CDR1 SGHTS and CDR2 YDEGEE. The CDR3 is 16 amino acids. This CDR3 is CASSPFGGFMNTEAFF. DNA of the CDR3: TGTGCCAGCAGCCCTTTCGGGGGATTCATGAACACTGAAGCTTTCTTT.

The chain uses TRBV5-5 and TRBJ2-7; possibly TRBD1 for D (5 bases). Per germline, CDR1 SGHKS and CDR2 YYEKEE (reference sequence). This CDR3 has 14 residues. Trimming removed 0 bases at V and 4 bases at J, with 11 bases between. The CDR3 DNA reads TGTGCCAGCAGCTTGGCCAGGACACCTTACGAGCAGTACTTC. It is translated as CASSLARTPYEQYF.

This clone turned up a few times. This chain connects TRBV5-1 to TRBJ2-1; tentatively, D is TRBD2 (5 bases). This CDR3 is 13 amino acids long. V lost 2 bases, J lost 7 bases, and 10 bases lay in between. Germline assignment: CDR1 SGHRS and CDR2 YFSETQ. CDR3: CASSLTRMNEQFF. As DNA, the CDR3 is TGCGCCAGCAGCTTAACTAGAATGAATGAGCAGTTCTTC.